This T cell receptor beta chain was identified during a study of blood T cell repertoires in COVID-19. The CDR3 is 14 residues long. J lost 0 bases, V lost 5 bases, and 3 bases had no gene match. Germline CDR1 reads SEHNR; CDR2 reads FQNEAQ (reference sequence). Under the authors' procedure: For nucleated cells, counts were estimated from reference gene primer amplification. Profiled with immunoSEQ multiplex PCR; TCRdb holds only in-frame clones, not every one. The V and J calls and clone size are taken from that table; D and trimming were inferred from the DNA. In the table there are about 140,000 clones, 85% to 90% of which are singletons.

The clonotype originates from a man aged 50-59 years who had recovered from COVID-19. This chain uses TRBV7-9 with TRBJ1-1, with 7 bases identical to TRBD1. The sample taken for sequencing was peripheral blood. This CDR3 is CASSPTGMNTEAFF. The CDR3 bases are TGTGCCAGCAGCCCGACAGGGATGAACACTGAAGCTTTCTTT.